This is a list of T cell receptor beta chains from one sample in a study of metastatic and nonmetastatic thyroid tumors. TCRdb called clones again from the PCR reads with MiXCR. Of 13,000 to 15,000 clones listed, about a quarter are singletons. Material: tumor tissue. The source is a female donor with papillary thyroid cancer or a benign thyroid nodule (not recorded which). Some clones in this sample may be carry-over from other donors' samples. CDR3s leave out the opening cysteine and the closing phenylalanine or tryptophan.

TRBJ2-2,TRBV25-1,ASSPGFGWLAGQAGDGELF
TRBJ1-4,TRBV6-1,ASRYREKLF
TRBJ2-1,TRBV19,ASSRLGGDEQF
TRBJ1-2,TRBV29-1,SVEEAGGYGYT
TRBJ2-5,TRBV2,ASRRRWEEEETQY
TRBJ2-5,TRBV20-1,SAKDAPKGQETQY
TRBJ2-2,TRBV19,ASSIGTGDTGELF
TRBJ1-1,TRBV28,ASSPGQGGEDTEAF
TRBJ2-7,TRBV27,ASSSTYSLWEQY
TRBJ2-1,TRBV11-2,ASSLESGSGQF
TRBJ2-7,TRBV20-1,SAWGAGLAASASYEQY
TRBJ1-1,TRBV20-1,SARSIGTAGDTEAF
TRBJ2-7,TRBV11-2,ASSSRPYEQY
TRBJ1-1,TRBV7-8,ASVEAGNTEAF
TRBJ1-2,TRBV20-1,SARDLGGDGYT
TRBJ2-3,TRBV30,AWGVSSGSSWTQY
TRBJ2-3,TRBV9,ASTSGRSADTQY
TRBJ1-1,TRBV7-9,ASSLQGFGTEAF
TRBJ1-1,TRBV20-1,SARTPGTEAF
TRBJ1-2,TRBV6-4,ASSLRGLYGYT
TRBJ2-3,TRBV11-2,ASSLMSWTFPDMQY
TRBJ2-1,TRBV12-3/TRBV12-4,ASSRASYNEQF
TRBJ2-1,TRBV7-8,ASSLGFIGQGNNEQF
TRBJ1-1,TRBV12-3/TRBV12-4,ASSFRGNTEAF
TRBJ1-5,TRBV5-1,ASSFQGPYQPQH
TRBJ1-4,TRBV25-1,ATSGTGVGKLF
TRBJ2-7,TRBV6-1,ASSRFGGGAFYEQY
TRBJ1-5,TRBV6-1,ASGGGSNQPQH